The following is a T cell receptor beta chain sequence with its context. Its antigen is not known. Synthetic analogs of TCR templates were spiked into every PCR. Only in-frame clones appear in the TCRdb table, and some are missing; sequencing was by immunoSEQ multiplex PCR. The table has tens of thousands of clones, more than 70% seen once. Unmatched junction bases numbered 6, after V lost 4 bases and J lost 4 bases. There are 15 residues in the CDR3. The germline V gene encodes CDR1 LNHDA and CDR2 SQIVND (reference sequence). The data derive from a study of PD-L1 blockade in urothelial cancer. Regarding time point: peripheral blood 6 weeks after treatment start. General study results and limits: A pretreatment blood TCR clonality that fell below the median predicted better progression-free and overall survival.

This rearrangement joins TRBV19 to TRBJ2-5, with TRBD2 identical over 10 bases. The starting material was PBMCs, obtained around atezolizumab (anti-PD-L1) treatment. This sequence originates from a man in his 70s with urothelial cancer. This chain's CDR3 is CASSTLAGDGETQYF. The CDR3 bases are TGTGCCAGTAGTACCCTAGCGGGAGATGGAGAGACCCAGTACTTC.